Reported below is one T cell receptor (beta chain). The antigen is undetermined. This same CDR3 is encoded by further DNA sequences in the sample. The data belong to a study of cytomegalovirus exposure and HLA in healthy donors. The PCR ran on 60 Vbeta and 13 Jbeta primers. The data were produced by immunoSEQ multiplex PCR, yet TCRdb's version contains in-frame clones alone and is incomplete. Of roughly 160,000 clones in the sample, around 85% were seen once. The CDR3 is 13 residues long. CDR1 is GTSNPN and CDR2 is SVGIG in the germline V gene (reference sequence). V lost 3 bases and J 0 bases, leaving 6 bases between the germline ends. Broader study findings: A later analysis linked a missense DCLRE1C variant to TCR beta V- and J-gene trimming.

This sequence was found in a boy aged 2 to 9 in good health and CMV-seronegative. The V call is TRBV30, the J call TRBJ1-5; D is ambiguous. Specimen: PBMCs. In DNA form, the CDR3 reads TGTGCCTGGAGCTATTATAGCAATCAGCCCCAGCATTTT. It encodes CAWSYYSNQPQHF.